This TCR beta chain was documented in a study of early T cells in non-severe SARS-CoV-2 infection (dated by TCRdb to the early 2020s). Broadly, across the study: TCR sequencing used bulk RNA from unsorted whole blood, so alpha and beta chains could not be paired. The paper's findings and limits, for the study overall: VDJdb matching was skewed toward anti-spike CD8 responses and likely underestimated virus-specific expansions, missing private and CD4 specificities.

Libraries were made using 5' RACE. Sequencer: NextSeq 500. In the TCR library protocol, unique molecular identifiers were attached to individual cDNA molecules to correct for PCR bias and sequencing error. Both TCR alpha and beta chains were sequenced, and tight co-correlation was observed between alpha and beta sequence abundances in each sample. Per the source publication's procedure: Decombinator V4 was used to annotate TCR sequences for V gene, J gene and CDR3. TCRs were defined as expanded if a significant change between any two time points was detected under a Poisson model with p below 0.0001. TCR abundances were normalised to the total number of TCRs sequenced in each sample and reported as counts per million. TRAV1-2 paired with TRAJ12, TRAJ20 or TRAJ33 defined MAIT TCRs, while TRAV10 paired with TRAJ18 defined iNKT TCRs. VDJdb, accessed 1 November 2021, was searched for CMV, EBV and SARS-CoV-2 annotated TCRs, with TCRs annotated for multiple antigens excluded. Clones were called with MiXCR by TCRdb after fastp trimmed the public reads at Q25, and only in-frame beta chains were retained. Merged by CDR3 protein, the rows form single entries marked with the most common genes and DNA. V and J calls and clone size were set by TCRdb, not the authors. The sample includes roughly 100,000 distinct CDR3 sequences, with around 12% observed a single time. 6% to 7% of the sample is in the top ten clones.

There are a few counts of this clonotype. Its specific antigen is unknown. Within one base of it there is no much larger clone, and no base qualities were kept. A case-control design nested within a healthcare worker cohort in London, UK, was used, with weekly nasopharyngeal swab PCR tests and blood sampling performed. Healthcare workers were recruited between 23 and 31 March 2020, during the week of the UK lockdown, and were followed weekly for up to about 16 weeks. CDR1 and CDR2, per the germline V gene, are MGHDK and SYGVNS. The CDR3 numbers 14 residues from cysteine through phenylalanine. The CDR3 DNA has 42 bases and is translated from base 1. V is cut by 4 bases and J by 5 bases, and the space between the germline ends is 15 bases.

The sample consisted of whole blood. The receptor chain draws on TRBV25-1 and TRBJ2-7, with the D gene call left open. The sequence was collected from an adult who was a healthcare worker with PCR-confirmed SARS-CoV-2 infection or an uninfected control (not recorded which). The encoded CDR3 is CASSGGSGLNEQYF. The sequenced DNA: TGTGCCAGCAGTGGGGGATCGGGCCTAAACGAGCAGTACTTC.